These 17 T cell receptor beta chains originate from one sample sequenced in a study of blood T cell repertoires in COVID-19 (dated by TCRdb to 2018 to 2020). Receptor libraries were prepared by the immunoSEQ multiplex PCR assay. TCRdb obtained this table from immuneACCESS and retained in-frame rearrangements with V and J assigned. These tables miss some clones; where compared with another copy, unresolved V genes account for less than half of the shortfall, and the remainder is unexplained. The sample profile shows roughly 120,000 clones; around 90% of them were found once. Of the sample, about 2% falls within the top ten clones. Sample: peripheral blood. The source is a man between 45 and 60 years old with COVID-19, enrolled during active disease.

This sequence joins TRBV28 and TRBJ1-5; 8 bases agree with TRBD1. The germline V gene has CDR1 MDHEN and CDR2 SYDVKM. Trimming removed 8 bases from V and 5 bases from J; junction bases left unmatched: 11. This CDR3 is built from 15 residues. The DNA for the CDR3 is TGTGCCAGCGGCGACAGGGGTCGGGAACATCAGCCCCAGCATTTT. Amino acid sequence: CASGDRGREHQPQHF.

The chain couples TRBV6-6 to TRBJ2-5; TRBD2 is a possible D gene (5 bases). This CDR3 is built from 13 residues. Germline V lookup: CDR1 MNHNY, CDR2 SVGAGI (reference sequence). Trimming took 2 bases from V and 5 from J, leaving 9 bases between them. The CDR3 here is CASSYVERETQYF. Written as DNA, the CDR3 is TGTGCCAGCAGTTACGTAGAGCGGGAGACCCAGTACTTC.

J is TRBJ2-2 and V is TRBV19; D gene unclear. V lost 1 base to trimming and J lost 6 bases, with 6 bases between them. Looked up from germline, CDR1 is LNHDA and CDR2 is SQIVND (reference sequence). The CDR3 sequence is 13 residues long. The CDR3 region is CASSIAVSGELFF. In nucleotides, the CDR3 is TGTGCCAGTAGTATAGCGGTTTCCGGGGAGCTGTTTTTT.

The chain recombines TRBV19 with TRBJ1-2; D is unclear. V was shortened by 6 bases and J by 5 bases, with 22 bases between the two germline ends. Germline loops: CDR1 LNHDA, CDR2 SQIVND (reference sequence). The CDR3 is 16 amino acids. DNA for the CDR3: TGTGCCAGTAGCGCCACCCGTGAAGCGCGAATATATGGCTACACCTTC. This sequence encodes CASSATREARIYGYTF.

This chain uses TRBV7-8 with TRBJ2-7; 10 nucleotides match TRBD2. The CDR3 contains 15 residues. The V segment lost 5 bases and the J segment 3 bases; nucleotides outside the gene matches: 7. Germline values: CDR1 SGHVS, CDR2 FQNEAQ. CDR3 residues: CASSPKLAGGYEQYF. CDR3 nucleotide sequence: TGTGCCAGCAGCCCCAAATTAGCGGGAGGCTACGAGCAGTACTTC.

The rearrangement uses TRBV2 and TRBJ2-2; TRBD1 might be the D (5 bases). Trimming stripped 5 bases from V and 0 bases from J, with 10 bases between. The CDR3 length is 15 residues. Germline CDR1 reads SNHLY; CDR2 reads FYNNEI. Here the CDR3 reads CASSSQAANTGELFF. CDR3 nucleotides: TGTGCCAGCAGTTCACAGGCTGCGAACACCGGGGAGCTGTTTTTT.

The chain recombines TRBV7-9 with TRBJ2-1, with 9 positions matching TRBD2. Germline V lookup: CDR1 SEHNR, CDR2 FQNEAQ (reference sequence). There are 15 residues in the CDR3. Trimming removed 1 base from V and 5 bases from J; junction bases left unmatched: 3. The CDR3 is CASSLVAGVDNEQFF. The CDR3 DNA sequence: TGTGCCAGCAGCTTAGTAGCGGGAGTTGACAATGAGCAGTTCTTC.

A single count supports this clone. The chain links TRBV6-5 to TRBJ2-2; TRBD2 aligns across 11 bases. V lost 6 bases, J lost 4 bases, and 4 bases stayed unmatched. The CDR3 spans 15 residues. CDR1 is MNHEY, CDR2 SVGAGI, per germline. CDR3 sequence: CASRRLAGPTGELFF. The CDR3 region has the DNA TGTGCCAGCAGACGACTAGCGGGACCCACCGGGGAGCTGTTTTTT.

This clone has just one count. This chain joins TRBV7-6 and TRBJ2-2; D is possibly TRBD1 (6 bases). This CDR3 region has 16 residues. Germline CDR1 reads SGHVS; CDR2 reads FNYEAQ. Trimming removed 5 bases from V and 7 bases from J, with 20 bases in between. The CDR3 protein is CASSRDIQGSGGELFF. The CDR3 bases are TGTGCCAGCAGCCGAGATATACAGGGTTCGGGCGGGGAGCTGTTTTTT.

The V and J genes are TRBV19 and TRBJ2-2, with D perhaps matching TRBD1 (5 bases). The CDR3 consists of 13 residues. CDR1 LNHDA and CDR2 SQIVND come from the germline V gene (reference sequence). With 10 bases removed from V and 2 bases from J, the gap between germline ends came to 11 bases. CDR3 nucleotide sequence: TGTGCCACCCGGACACCTAACACCGGGGAGCTGTTTTTT. It encodes CATRTPNTGELFF.

This clone was counted only a few times. The J gene is TRBJ2-3, the V gene TRBV7-9; TRBD1 aligns across 8 bases. Trimming cost V 5 bases and J 4 bases; bases outside gene matches: 5. CDR3 length equals 14 residues. The germline CDR1 and CDR2 sequences are SEHNR and FQNEAQ (reference sequence). CDR3 residues: CASSPGGNPDTQYF. The CDR3 DNA reads as TGTGCCAGCAGCCCAGGGGGCAACCCAGATACGCAGTATTTT. The whole variable domain, filled in from reference TRBV7-9 and TRBJ2-3, reads DTGVSQNPRHKITKRGQNVTFRCDPISEHNRLYWYRQTLGQGPEFLTYFQNEAQLEKSRLLSDRFSAERPKGSFSTLEIQRTEQGDSAMYLCASSPGGNPDTQYFGPGTRLTVL.

V gene TRBV30 combines with J gene TRBJ1-1; D gene unclear. The germline CDR1 and CDR2 sequences are GTSNPN and SVGIG (reference sequence). This CDR3 has 14 residues. V was pared by 4 bases and J by 5 bases, with 17 bases between. CDR3 region: CAWTHGGPRTEAFF. CDR3 bases: TGTGCCTGGACCCACGGAGGGCCGCGAACTGAAGCTTTCTTT.

This chain joins TRBV4-3 and TRBJ2-7; perhaps TRBD2 as D (6 bases). The V end was cut by 0 bases, the J end by 3 bases, with 12 bases between. This CDR3 is built from 15 residues. Germline CDR1 and CDR2: LGHNA and YSLEER. As DNA, the CDR3 is TGCGCCAGCAGCCAAGATCCGACGGGACTCTACGAGCAGTACTTC. Amino acid sequence: CASSQDPTGLYEQYF.

The chain couples TRBV6-2 or TRBV6-3 to TRBJ2-6; perhaps TRBD1 as D (6 bases). V lost 2 bases, J lost 2 bases, and 7 bases lay in between. Germline loops: CDR1 MNHEY, CDR2 SVGEGT. The CDR3 extends over 15 amino acids. The CDR3 DNA reads as TGTGCCAGCAGTTACACAGGGACTGGGGCCAACGTCCTGACTTTC. As protein: CASSYTGTGANVLTF.

The chain uses TRBV29-1 and TRBJ2-5; TRBD2 is a possible D gene (6 bases). In germline, CDR1 is SQVTM, CDR2 ANQGSEA. Between the trimmed V and J ends, which lost 3 bases and 4 bases, there was a span of 15 bases. CDR3 length: 14 residues. CDR3 in DNA: TGCAGCGTTGACGCACTAGGGACTCCAGAGACCCAGTACTTC. Protein: CSVDALGTPETQYF.

The rearrangement links TRBV6-6 to TRBJ1-4, with 7 bases that match TRBD1. Trimming removed 5 bases from V and 7 bases from J; junction bases left unmatched: 7. The CDR3 loop spans 14 amino acids. Germline V gene sequence: CDR1 MNHNY, CDR2 SVGAGI (reference sequence). In DNA form, the CDR3 reads TGTGCCAGCAGTCCAGGGGGGAGGAGTGAAAAACTGTTTTTT. Encoded protein: CASSPGGRSEKLFF.

This chain links TRBV6-1 with TRBJ2-2; the match to TRBD2 covers 9 bases. The germline CDR1 and CDR2 sequences are MNHNS and SASEGT. The CDR3 is 18 amino acids. The ends lost 3 bases at V and 5 bases at J; junction bases unmatched: 13. CDR3 sequence: CASSDRLAGTVGTGELFF. The DNA of the CDR3 is TGTGCCAGCAGTGACCGGCTAGCGGGAACGGTTGGTACCGGGGAGCTGTTTTTT.